This T cell receptor (beta chain) came from a study of blood T cell repertoires in COVID-19. On the study more broadly: The origin of the acute and convalescent COVID-19 samples was the United States, Italy and Spain. T cells, B-cell-depleted T cells, or PBMCs supplied cDNA or gDNA.

Patients from Seattle were sampled longitudinally, starting during active infection. The junction had 13 bases not matched to a gene; V was cut back by 5 bases and J by 4 bases. The germline V gene has CDR1 SGHNT and CDR2 YYREEE (reference sequence). This CDR3 has 16 amino acids. Per the original data handling: Reference gene primers were amplified, and this amplification served to estimate nucleated cell counts. Profiled with immunoSEQ multiplex PCR; TCRdb holds only in-frame clones, not every one. V and J calls and clone size are copied from that table; D and trimming were computed from the DNA. The sample lists some 450,000 clones, about 87% occurring once.

This receptor was obtained from a young man with COVID-19, enrolled during active disease. This rearrangement joins TRBV5-4 to TRBJ2-5; 8 positions agree with TRBD2. The source material was peripheral blood. The CDR3: CASSNGGVRGVETQYF. CDR3 sequence (DNA): TGTGCCAGCAGTAACGGGGGGGTGCGGGGAGTAGAGACCCAGTACTTC.